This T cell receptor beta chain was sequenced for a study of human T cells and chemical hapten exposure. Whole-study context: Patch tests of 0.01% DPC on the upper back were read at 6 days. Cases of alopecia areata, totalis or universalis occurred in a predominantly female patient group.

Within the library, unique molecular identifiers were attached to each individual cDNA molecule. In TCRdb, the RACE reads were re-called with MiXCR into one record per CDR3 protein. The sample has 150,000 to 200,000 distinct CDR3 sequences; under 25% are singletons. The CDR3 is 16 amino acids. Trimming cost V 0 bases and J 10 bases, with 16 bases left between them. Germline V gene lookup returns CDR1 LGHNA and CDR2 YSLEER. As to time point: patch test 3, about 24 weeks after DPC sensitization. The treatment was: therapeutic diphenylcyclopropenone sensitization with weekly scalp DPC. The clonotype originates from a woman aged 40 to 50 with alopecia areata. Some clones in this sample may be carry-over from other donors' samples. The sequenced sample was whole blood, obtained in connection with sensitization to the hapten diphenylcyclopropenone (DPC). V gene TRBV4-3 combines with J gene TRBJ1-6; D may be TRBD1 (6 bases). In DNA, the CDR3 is TGCGCCAGCAGCCAAGATTCTGGCCGGGGGCGGTCACCCCTCCACTTT. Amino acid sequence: CASSQDSGRGRSPLHF.